The entry below describes one T cell receptor (beta chain). Clones were sequenced by immunoSEQ multiplex PCR, and TCRdb holds only the in-frame ones, with some missing. The sample shows fewer than 60,000 clones, around 77% of them seen only once. This sample is drawn from a study of PD-1 blockade in mismatch repair-deficient tumors. The V end lost 2 bases, the J end lost 6 bases, and 11 bases lay between the germline ends. Germline assignment: CDR1 KGHSH and CDR2 LQKENI. The CDR3 spans 14 residues. Specimen: PBMCs, collected before pembrolizumab treatment. The V call is TRBV18, the J call TRBJ2-4; perhaps TRBD1 as D (6 bases). This sequence was found in an adult with mismatch repair-deficient cancer. The CDR3 is CASSPGQSGNIQYF. CDR3 DNA sequence: TGTGCCAGCTCACCAGGACAGTCCGGAAACATTCAGTACTTC.